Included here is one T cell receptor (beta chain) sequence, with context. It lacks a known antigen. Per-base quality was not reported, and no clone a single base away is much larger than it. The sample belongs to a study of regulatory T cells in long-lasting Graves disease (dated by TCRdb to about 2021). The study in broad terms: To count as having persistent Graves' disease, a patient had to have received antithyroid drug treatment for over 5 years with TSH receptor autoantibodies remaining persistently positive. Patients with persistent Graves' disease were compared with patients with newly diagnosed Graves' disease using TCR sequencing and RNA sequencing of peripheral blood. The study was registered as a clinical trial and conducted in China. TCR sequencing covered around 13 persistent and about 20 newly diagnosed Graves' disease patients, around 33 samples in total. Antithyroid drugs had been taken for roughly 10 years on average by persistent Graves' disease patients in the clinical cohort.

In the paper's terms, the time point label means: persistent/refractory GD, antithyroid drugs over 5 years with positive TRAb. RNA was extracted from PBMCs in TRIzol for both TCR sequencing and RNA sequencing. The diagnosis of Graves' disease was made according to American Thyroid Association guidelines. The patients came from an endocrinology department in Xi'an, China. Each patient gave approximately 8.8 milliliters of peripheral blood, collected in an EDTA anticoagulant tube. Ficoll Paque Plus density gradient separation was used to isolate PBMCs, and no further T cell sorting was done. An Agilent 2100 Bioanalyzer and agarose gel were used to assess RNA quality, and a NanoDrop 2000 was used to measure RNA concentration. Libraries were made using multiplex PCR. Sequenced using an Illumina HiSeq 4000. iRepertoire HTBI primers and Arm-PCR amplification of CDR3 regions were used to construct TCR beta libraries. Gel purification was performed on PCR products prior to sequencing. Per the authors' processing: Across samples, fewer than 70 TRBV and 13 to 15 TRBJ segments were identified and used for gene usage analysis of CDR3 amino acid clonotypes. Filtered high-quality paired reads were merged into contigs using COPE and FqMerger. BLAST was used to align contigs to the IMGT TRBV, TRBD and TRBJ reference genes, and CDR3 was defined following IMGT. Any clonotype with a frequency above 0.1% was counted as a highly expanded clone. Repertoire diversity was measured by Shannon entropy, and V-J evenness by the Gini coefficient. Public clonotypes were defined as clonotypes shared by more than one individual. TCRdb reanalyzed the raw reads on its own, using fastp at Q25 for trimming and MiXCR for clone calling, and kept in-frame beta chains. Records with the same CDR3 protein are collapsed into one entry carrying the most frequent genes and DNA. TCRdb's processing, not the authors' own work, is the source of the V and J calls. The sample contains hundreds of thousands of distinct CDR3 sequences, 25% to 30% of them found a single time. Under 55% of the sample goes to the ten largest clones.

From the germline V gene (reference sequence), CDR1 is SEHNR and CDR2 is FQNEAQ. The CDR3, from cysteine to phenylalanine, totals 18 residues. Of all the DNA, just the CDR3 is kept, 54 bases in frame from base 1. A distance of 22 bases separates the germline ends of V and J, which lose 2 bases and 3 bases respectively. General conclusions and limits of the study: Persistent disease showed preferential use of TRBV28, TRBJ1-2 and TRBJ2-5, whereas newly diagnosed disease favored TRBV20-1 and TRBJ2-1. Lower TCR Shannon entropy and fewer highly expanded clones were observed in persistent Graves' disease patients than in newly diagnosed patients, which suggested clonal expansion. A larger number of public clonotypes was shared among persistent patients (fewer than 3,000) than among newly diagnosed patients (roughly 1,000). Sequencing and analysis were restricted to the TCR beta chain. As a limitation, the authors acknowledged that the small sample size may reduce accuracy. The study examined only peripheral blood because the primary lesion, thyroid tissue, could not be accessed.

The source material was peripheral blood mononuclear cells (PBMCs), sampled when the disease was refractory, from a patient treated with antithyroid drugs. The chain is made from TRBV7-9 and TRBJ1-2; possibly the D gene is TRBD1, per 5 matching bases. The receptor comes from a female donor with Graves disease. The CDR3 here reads CASSLWPRRASGDYGYTF. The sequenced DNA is TGTGCCAGCAGCTTATGGCCGCGCAGGGCATCTGGAGACTATGGCTACACCTTC.